This TCR beta chain was retrieved from a study of cytomegalovirus exposure and HLA in healthy donors. Study findings and constraints: In a later analysis, HLA-associated TCR beta chains were more clonally expanded than equally common others. Later, an analysis found that common viral pathogens appeared to be linked with several of the most significant clusters. 87-base-pair reads could not separate some V segments, including TRBV6-2 and TRBV6-3. The listing of roughly 160 TCR beta chains classed them as cytomegalovirus-associated.

PCR was performed using 60 Vbeta and 13 Jbeta primers. The assay was immunoSEQ multiplex PCR, and TCRdb's table has in-frame clones only and misses some. The sample carries around 190,000 clones, 60% to 85% recorded once. This CDR3 is 15 amino acids long. Germline V CDR1 and CDR2: MRHNA, SNTAGT. Trimming removed 7 bases from V and 0 bases from J, with 12 bases in between. This clone showed up just a few times. No antigen is known for it. Sequencing was done on a sample of PBMCs. This sequence joins TRBV6-4 and TRBJ1-4, with D perhaps TRBD1 (6 bases). The sequence came from a woman aged 35 to 49 in good health and CMV-seronegative. Here the CDR3 DNA reads TGTGCCAGCATAGAACAGGGTGCAACTAATGAAAAACTGTTTTTT. This translates into CASIEQGATNEKLFF.